The 16 T cell receptor beta chains listed next were all sequenced from one sample in a study of graft-versus-host responses after intestinal transplantation. Sequencing used immunoSEQ multiplex PCR; TCRdb keeps in-frame clones, though not all of them. The sample lists about 4,600 clones, approximately 30% occurring once. Sample: alloreactive CD4+ T cells from a mixed lymphocyte reaction culture, taken before intestinal transplant. Sample subset: CFSE-low proliferating T cells sorted from roughly 6-day pre-transplant mixed lymphocyte reaction (GvH or HvG direction). The receptors come from a human patient who received an intestinal transplant.

This clone is judged medium-sized (0.01 to 0.1%). The genes are TRBV15 and TRBJ2-3; 8 bases match TRBD2. The CDR3 spans 17 residues. Per germline, CDR1 LNHNV and CDR2 YYDKDF (reference sequence). V trimming: 1 base; J trimming: 0 bases; junction bases outside the gene matches: 6. This CDR3 reads CATSRAGGPSSTDTQYF. CDR3 coding DNA: TGTGCCACCAGCAGAGCGGGGGGGCCATCTAGCACAGATACGCAGTATTTT.

There are a few counts of this clone. This chain connects TRBV27 to TRBJ2-7; 8 bases line up with TRBD1. V lost 5 bases to trimming and J lost 3 bases; unmatched junction nucleotides: 12. Germline V gene data show CDR1 as MNHEY and CDR2 as SMNVEV (reference sequence). CDR3 length: 16 residues. CDR3 loop: CASSPTGGRGDYEQYF. The DNA of the CDR3 is TGTGCCAGCAGTCCCACAGGGGGAAGGGGAGACTACGAGCAGTACTTC.

The chain links TRBV6-1 to TRBJ2-1; unclear D gene. The germline gives CDR1 MNHNS, CDR2 SASEGT. CDR3 length: 16 residues. The ends were cut back, 2 bases at V and 2 bases at J, with 13 bases in the middle. The CDR3 region is CASSESTPLAYNEQFF. The CDR3 bases are TGTGCCAGCAGTGAATCGACCCCCCTAGCCTACAATGAGCAGTTCTTC.

The table lists this clone with a few counts. The gene calls are TRBV19 and TRBJ2-7; 7 nucleotides line up with TRBD2. Trimming removed 1 base from V and 3 bases from J; junction bases left unmatched: 0. Germline CDR1 reads LNHDA; CDR2 reads SQIVND (reference sequence). This CDR3 contains 13 residues. CDR3 protein: CASSIGTSYEQYF. In DNA form, the CDR3 reads TGTGCCAGTAGTATAGGGACTAGCTACGAGCAGTACTTC.

This clone appeared a few times. The chain is built from TRBV4-1 and TRBJ2-7; the D gene is possibly TRBD1 (6 bases). V lost 1 base to trimming and J lost 1 base, with 8 bases between them. Germline lookup yields CDR1 MGHRA and CDR2 YSYEKL. The CDR3 has 14 amino acids. CDR3 in amino acids: CASSQGQGSYEQYF. The CDR3 nucleotides read TGCGCCAGCAGCCAAGGGCAGGGGTCCTACGAGCAGTACTTC.

This clone was seen only a few times. V usage is TRBV9 and J usage is TRBJ2-5; 12 bases match TRBD2. The CDR3 totals 17 residues. The junction had 7 bases not matched to a gene; V was cut back by 3 bases and J by 1 base. Germline lookup yields CDR1 SGDLS and CDR2 YYNGEE. The DNA of the CDR3 is TGTGCCAGCAGCGGTGGACTAGCGGGGTTACGCCAAGAGACCCAGTACTTC. This sequence encodes CASSGGLAGLRQETQYF.

The V and J genes are TRBV5-1 and TRBJ2-2; D not resolved. Trimming cost V 0 bases and J 2 bases, with 2 bases left between them. CDR1 and CDR2 from the germline V gene are SGHRS and YFSETQ. This CDR3 is 13 amino acids long. The CDR3 nucleotides read TGCGCCAGCAGCTTGGACAACACCGGGGAGCTGTTTTTT. It codes for CASSLDNTGELFF.

J is TRBJ1-1 and V is TRBV5-4; D is undetermined. With 4 bases removed from V and 0 bases from J, the gap between germline ends came to 1 base. The CDR3 spans 11 residues. Germline V lookup: CDR1 SGHNT, CDR2 YYREEE (reference sequence). In DNA, the CDR3 is TGTGCCAGCAGCCTGAACACTGAAGCTTTCTTT. This gives the protein CASSLNTEAFF.

This rearrangement joins TRBV4-1 to TRBJ1-4; D remains unclear. V shed 0 bases and J shed 4 bases, with 15 bases lying between them. The CDR3 sequence is 17 residues long. Germline CDR1 is MGHRA and CDR2 is YSYEKL. CDR3 amino acids: CASSQDPGRAFNEKLFF. The CDR3 DNA reads as TGCGCCAGCAGCCAAGATCCGGGTAGGGCCTTTAATGAAAAACTGTTTTTT.

The gene calls are TRBV5-1 and TRBJ1-1, with D possibly matching TRBD1 (5 bases). V was trimmed by 0 bases and J by 1 base, leaving 7 bases between them. The CDR3 has 14 amino acids. Germline V gives CDR1 SGHRS, CDR2 YFSETQ. The CDR3 is CASSLDQGNTEAFF. In DNA form, the CDR3 reads TGCGCCAGCAGCTTGGACCAGGGGAACACTGAAGCTTTCTTT.

This clone is judged medium-sized (0.01 to 0.1%). V usage is TRBV15 and J usage is TRBJ2-7; D ambiguous. CDR1 is LNHNV, CDR2 YYDKDF, per germline (reference sequence). This CDR3 is 14 amino acids long. V was trimmed by 1 base and J by 6 bases, leaving 13 bases between them. CDR3 nucleotide sequence: TGTGCCACCAGCAGAGCCTCCTCTATCTCCGAGCAGTACTTC. Translated: CATSRASSISEQYF. The whole variable domain, filled in from reference TRBV15 and TRBJ2-7, reads DAMVIQNPRYQVTQFGKPVTLSCSQTLNHNVMYWYQQKSSQAPKLLFHYYDKDFNNEADTPDNFQSRRPNTSFCFLDIRSPGLGDTAMYLCATSRASSISEQYFGPGTRLTVT.

There are a few counts of this clone. A much larger clone lies a single base off, so this may be a read error. The chain employs TRBV5-6 and TRBJ1-6; D remains unclear. The CDR3 runs to 13 residues. CDR1 SGHDT and CDR2 YYEEEE come from the germline V gene. V shed 0 bases and J shed 7 bases, with 5 bases lying between them. The CDR3 DNA follows: TGTGCCAGCAGCTTGGGACAAAATTCACCCCTCCACTTT. Translated, it gives CASSLGQNSPLHF.

This clone was recorded a few times. The rearrangement joins TRBV30 to TRBJ1-2; D is possibly TRBD1 (5 bases). CDR1 and CDR2 from the germline V gene are GTSNPN and SVGIG (reference sequence). The V gene lost 2 bases and the J gene lost 4 bases, with 11 bases spanning the gap. CDR3 length: 13 residues. For the CDR3, the DNA is TGTGCCTGGAGTCGGGACCGATCCTATGGCTACACCTTC. Its protein is CAWSRDRSYGYTF.

The CDR3 sequence is CASIPTYRGRGGANVLTF. In DNA form, the CDR3 reads TGTGCCAGCATACCTACTTACAGGGGCCGGGGTGGGGCCAACGTCCTGACTTTC. V gene TRBV27 combines with J gene TRBJ2-6, with 7 positions matching TRBD1. This CDR3 contains 18 residues. The trim removed 7 bases at V and 3 bases at J, leaving 15 bases unmatched. Germline loops: CDR1 MNHEY, CDR2 SMNVEV (reference sequence).

The rearrangement uses TRBV7-9 and TRBJ1-2; D ambiguous. V gave up 5 bases and J gave up 10 bases, with 8 bases separating them. The CDR3 has 10 amino acids. Germline V gene data show CDR1 as SEHNR and CDR2 as FQNEAQ (reference sequence). The CDR3 protein is CASSNVDYTF. CDR3 nucleotide sequence: TGTGCCAGCAGCAACGTGGACTACACCTTC.

In its sample, this clone ranks as medium-sized. CDR3 in DNA: TGTGCCAGCAGTACCGACAGGGGCGAGGACTATGGCTACACCTTC. This encodes CASSTDRGEDYGYTF. This chain uses TRBV21-1 with TRBJ1-2; the table's D gene call, TRBD1, was not cross checked with the DNA. TRBV21-1 counts as a pseudogene. The CDR3 length is 15 residues.